This T cell receptor beta chain came from a study of T cells in Graves' hyperthyroidism and ophthalmopathy. General study results and limits: Through a model of 13 V-J features, ophthalmopathy was separated from stable hyperthyroidism.

This clonotype was picked up a small number of times. Its antigen is still unknown. Amplified TCR beta CDR3 regions derived from RNA transcripts. A first-round RT-PCR of the TCR CDR3 used the HTBI primer set. TCRdb redid the calling of the multiplex PCR reads with MiXCR, one entry per CDR3 protein. The table has about 480,000 distinct CDR3 sequences, 13% to 15% seen once. This sequence originates from a woman in her late teens or twenties with Graves' hyperthyroidism. Sequencing was performed on blood.

This CDR3 reads CSARVGLAGGRYEQYV. The CDR3 DNA is TGCAGTGCTAGAGTAGGTCTAGCGGGAGGCCGTTACGAGCAGTACGTC. The gene calls are TRBV20-1 and TRBJ2-7; 11 nucleotides line up with TRBD2. CDR3 length: 16 residues. The J segment lost 4 bases and the V segment lost 1 base, leaving 9 bases of the junction unmatched. Looked up from germline, CDR1 is DFQATT and CDR2 is SNEGSKA (reference sequence).